This T cell receptor beta chain derives from a study of T-cell memory formation after mild COVID-19. Whole-study results and caveats: Pre-infection memory showed some responding clones, and this suggested that cross-reactive memory joined. The main location of contracting CD4+ clones was CM and EM, and that of contracting CD8+ clones was EMRA. Clones that got smaller from day 15 to 85 had even CD4/CD8, while clones growing later tipped toward CD4+.

In the case of this clonotype: The antigen is not known.

A 5'RACE reaction primed in the constant segment made cDNA libraries of TCR alpha and TCR beta, and these carried sample barcodes and UMIs. TCRdb fed the 5' RACE reads into MiXCR, producing one record per CDR3 protein. This table has hundreds of thousands of distinct CDR3 sequences, roughly 23% appearing once. Between the trimmed V and J ends, which lost 6 bases and 5 bases, there was a span of 8 bases. The germline V gene has CDR1 MNHNY and CDR2 SVGAGI (reference sequence). The CDR3 spans 12 residues. This clonotype was obtained from an adult woman who had mild COVID-19 (a few samples of this study predate the infection). Cell type and time point are not known. The genes are TRBV6-6 and TRBJ2-1; D uncertain. Sequenced material: PBMCs or a T cell subset sorted from them (not recorded which). CDR3 DNA sequence: TGTGCCAGCAGCTTACAGAACAATGAGCAGTTCTTC. Residues: CASSLQNNEQFF.